This T cell receptor (beta chain) was sequenced during a study of CD8 T cells in ankylosing spondylitis (dated by TCRdb to the late 2010s). Context from the whole study: The study profiled T cell receptor beta repertoires in healthy donors and ankylosing spondylitis patients to find disease-linked TCR variants. Samples of peripheral blood were taken, and for ankylosing spondylitis patients, synovial fluid was collected as well. The full study cohort comprised about 24 ankylosing spondylitis patients and roughly 110 healthy donors. The full study reports these points: Significant enrichment of the disease-linked clones was reported in matched synovial fluid samples from ankylosing spondylitis patients. Some motif variants had previously been reported in the synovial fluid and blood of reactive arthritis patients, which suggests shared mechanisms of disease initiation. The disease-linked clones showed a CD8+ phenotype and occurred at relatively low frequencies in peripheral blood. A TCR beta motif of eight highly homologous amino acid variants appeared characteristic of blood from ankylosing spondylitis patients.

A remark on this clonotype: There is no known antigen for this receptor. No per-base quality is available; no much larger clone lies one base away.

Sequencing relied on an Illumina HiSeq 2500. Quantitative 5'-RACE with molecular barcodes was used to prepare TCR beta libraries. As for the original processing: To identify disease-linked TCR variants, a new computational method was used, one built on a probabilistic model of VDJ rearrangement. Clones were called with MiXCR by TCRdb after fastp trimmed the public reads at Q25, and only in-frame beta chains were retained. CDR3 protein sequences are deduplicated, and each keeps its most common genes and DNA. The V and J calls, along with clone size, are taken from TCRdb and not from the paper's own processing. The sample data list 350,000 to 400,000 distinct CDR3 sequences, and 20% to 25% of these were observed just once. 13% of the sample rests with the top ten. Trimming removed 4 bases from V and 1 base from J, leaving 13 bases between the germline ends. Via the germline V gene (reference sequence), CDR1 is SEHNR and CDR2 FQNEAQ. Including the terminal cysteine and phenylalanine, the CDR3 comprises 15 residues. The retained sequence is limited to the CDR3, 45 bases, with the frame set at the first base.

This clonotype was sampled from a male donor with ankylosing spondylitis or in good health (not recorded which). Sequenced sample: blood, either unsorted or a sorted T cell fraction (not recorded which). The chain uses TRBV7-9 and TRBJ1-1; there is no confident call for the D gene. CDR3 sequence: CASSSPDGWNTEAFF. The bases read TGTGCCAGCAGCTCACCGGACGGGTGGAACACTGAAGCTTTCTTT.